Each of the 26 T cell receptor beta chains below was sequenced from the same sample in a study of shared clonotypes between healthy human individuals. This table comes from immunoSEQ multiplex PCR, and its TCRdb copy is limited to in-frame clones, with some not included. The sample shows roughly 2.5 million clones, around 94% of them seen only once. Sequenced: naive CD4+ T cells sorted from blood. Indicated subset: CD45RA+ positively selected. The receptors stem from a man aged 18 to 30 in good health.

The chain combines TRBV6-4 with TRBJ1-2; 12 bases map to TRBD1. The germline gives CDR1 MRHNA, CDR2 SNTAGT. CDR3 size: 16 residues. V trimming: 6 bases; J trimming: 4 bases; junction bases outside the gene matches: 9. DNA for the CDR3: TGTGCCAGCAGCCCCGCCGGGACAGGGGGCCCCTATGGCTACACCTTC. It encodes CASSPAGTGGPYGYTF.

The chain links TRBV7-2 to TRBJ2-1, with 14 bases lining up with TRBD2. V shed 5 bases, J shed 2 bases, and the junction held 5 bases outside the gene matches. Germline loops: CDR1 SGHTA, CDR2 FQGNSA. The CDR3 consists of 17 residues. CDR3 DNA: TGTGCCAGCAGCACAGGACTAGCGGGAGGCCCCTACAATGAGCAGTTCTTC. Residues: CASSTGLAGGPYNEQFF.

V gene TRBV19 combines with J gene TRBJ2-2, with no clear D. CDR3 length equals 17 residues. Germline CDR1 is LNHDA and CDR2 is SQIVND (reference sequence). V was clipped by 1 base and J by 4 bases, with 16 bases between them. CDR3 amino acids: CASSIVFLGQSTGELFF. In DNA form, the CDR3 reads TGTGCCAGTAGTATAGTATTCCTCGGGCAGTCCACCGGGGAGCTGTTTTTT.

This rearrangement joins TRBV19 to TRBJ1-3; TRBD1 is a possible D gene (6 bases). The CDR3 has 13 residues. The V and J ends lost 10 bases and 2 bases respectively, with 12 bases between them. Germline CDR1 is LNHDA and CDR2 is SQIVND (reference sequence). The CDR3 is CATTGSPGNTIYF. In DNA, the CDR3 is TGTGCCACTACAGGGAGTCCTGGAAACACCATATATTTT.

To note about this clone: Other DNA sequences within the sample encode an identical CDR3. The V gene is TRBV5-1, the J gene TRBJ2-7; tentative D call: TRBD1 (5 bases). Germline CDR1 reads SGHRS; CDR2 reads YFSETQ. Deletions cut 2 bases from V and 2 bases from J, with 8 bases between. The CDR3 has 13 amino acids. This CDR3 reads CASSLAGPYEQYF. The CDR3 nucleotides read TGCGCCAGCAGCTTAGCAGGGCCCTACGAGCAGTACTTC.

On this clone: Different DNA sequences within this sample yield the same CDR3. The CDR3 DNA sequence: TGTGCCAGCAGTTTGGGCGGACAGGGTAACGAAAAACTGTTTTTT. Amino acids: CASSLGGQGNEKLFF. This chain uses TRBV28 with TRBJ1-4, with 8 bases fitting TRBD1. Germline V gene data show CDR1 as MDHEN and CDR2 as SYDVKM. The V gene end was trimmed by 3 bases and the J gene end by 8 bases; junction bases not matched to a gene: 8. This CDR3 is 15 amino acids long.

This chain connects TRBV5-6 to TRBJ2-2, with D hard to call. CDR3 size: 17 residues. Deletions cut 8 bases from V and 0 bases from J, with 20 bases between. In germline, CDR1 is SGHDT, CDR2 YYEEEE. CDR3 loop: CASANSFVGTNTGELFF. CDR3 in DNA: TGTGCCAGTGCGAACTCTTTTGTGGGGACGAACACCGGGGAGCTGTTTTTT. Combining the CDR3 with reference TRBV5-6 and TRBJ2-2 gives the whole variable domain DAGVTQSPTHLIKTRGQQVTLRCSPKSGHDTVSWYQQALGQGPQFIFQYYEEEERQRGNFPDRFSGHQFPNYSSELNVNALLLGDSALYLCASANSFVGTNTGELFFGEGSRLTVL.

This rearrangement joins TRBV7-9 to TRBJ2-1, with D tentatively TRBD2 (6 bases). CDR1 SEHNR and CDR2 FQNEAQ come from the germline V gene (reference sequence). Between the trimmed V and J ends, which lost 4 bases and 8 bases, there was a span of 18 bases. CDR3 length: 15 amino acids. CDR3 coding DNA: TGTGCCAGCAGCTCAACGGGGGACCATCTGGATGAGCAGTTCTTC. The encoded protein is CASSSTGDHLDEQFF. The full variable domain, completed using reference TRBV7-9 and TRBJ2-1, is DTGVSQNPRHKITKRGQNVTFRCDPISEHNRLYWYRQTLGQGPEFLTYFQNEAQLEKSRLLSDRFSAERPKGSFSTLEIQRTEQGDSAMYLCASSSTGDHLDEQFFGPGTRLTVL.

V gene TRBV5-1 combines with J gene TRBJ1-2; no reliable D call. Germline CDR1 reads SGHRS; CDR2 reads YFSETQ. V lost 8 bases and J 2 bases, leaving 16 bases between the germline ends. The CDR3 has 14 amino acids. The CDR3 reads CASCAVEANYGYTF. The CDR3 bases are TGCGCCAGTTGTGCTGTGGAGGCGAACTATGGCTACACCTTC.

The V gene is TRBV30, the J gene TRBJ1-3; a weak D match, TRBD1 (6 bases). The CDR3 sequence is 14 residues long. With 0 bases removed from V and 3 bases from J, the gap between germline ends came to 9 bases. Germline CDR1 and CDR2: GTSNPN and SVGIG (reference sequence). CDR3 nucleotides: TGTGCCTGGAGTGTACACAGGGATGGAAACACCATATATTTT. Translated, it gives CAWSVHRDGNTIYF.

This clone was seen a handful of times. The rearrangement joins TRBV6-5 to TRBJ2-7; 9 nucleotides agree with TRBD2. This CDR3 spans 14 amino acids. CDR1 and CDR2 from the germline V gene are MNHEY and SVGAGI. The V gene end was trimmed by 2 bases and the J gene end by 2 bases; junction bases not matched to a gene: 1. The CDR3 region is CASSYASGAYEQYF. The CDR3 nucleotides are TGTGCCAGCAGTTACGCTAGCGGGGCCTACGAGCAGTACTTC.

For this clone: This same CDR3 is encoded by further DNA sequences in the sample. DNA of the CDR3: TGCGCCAGCAGCTGGGGGACAGAGCAAGAGACCCAGTACTTC. Protein product: CASSWGTEQETQYF. The chain carries TRBV5-1 and TRBJ2-5; 7 positions agree with TRBD1. The CDR3 covers 14 residues. J lost 2 bases, V lost 3 bases, and 4 bases had no gene match. Germline V gene lookup returns CDR1 SGHRS and CDR2 YFSETQ.

The J gene is TRBJ1-2, the V gene TRBV6-5; 7 bases are a match to TRBD1. The ends lost 5 bases at V and 6 bases at J; junction bases unmatched: 6. CDR3 length equals 13 residues. Germline V CDR1 and CDR2: MNHEY, SVGAGI. The CDR3, as DNA: TGTGCCAGCAGTCGAGGGGGCACCGATGGCTACACCTTC. Amino acid sequence: CASSRGGTDGYTF.

V gene TRBV7-9 combines with J gene TRBJ1-3, with 10 bases that match TRBD1. The CDR3 totals 17 residues. J was trimmed by 3 bases and V by 4 bases; bases with no gene match: 9. The germline CDR1 and CDR2 sequences are SEHNR and FQNEAQ (reference sequence). In DNA, the CDR3 is TGTGCCAGCAGCTCGCCAGAGACAGGGGGCAATGGAAACACCATATATTTT. It specifies CASSSPETGGNGNTIYF.

The gene calls are TRBV4-3 and TRBJ1-1; the D is unclear. V was pared by 0 bases and J by 0 bases, with 11 bases between. CDR1 is LGHNA and CDR2 is YSLEER in the germline V gene. CDR3 size: 16 residues. CDR3 sequence (DNA): TGCGCCAGCAGCCAAGATGCCAATGGACTGAACACTGAAGCTTTCTTT. Translating gives CASSQDANGLNTEAFF.

The V and J genes are TRBV27 and TRBJ1-4; no firm D call. The CDR3 covers 15 residues. Germline lookup yields CDR1 MNHEY and CDR2 SMNVEV (reference sequence). Trimming removed 6 bases at V and 0 bases at J, with 11 bases between. The CDR3 loop is CASSQMAATNEKLFF. CDR3 coding DNA: TGTGCCAGCAGCCAGATGGCAGCAACTAATGAAAAACTGTTTTTT.

Comment on this clone: Additional DNA sequences in this sample encode the identical CDR3. The chain carries TRBV2 and TRBJ1-4; D may be TRBD1 (5 bases). Germline V gives CDR1 SNHLY, CDR2 FYNNEI. The V and J ends lost 6 bases and 4 bases respectively, with 6 bases between them. The CDR3 contains 12 residues. DNA of the CDR3: TGTGCCAGCAGGCAGGGTAATGAAAAACTGTTTTTT. Protein: CASRQGNEKLFF.

The rearrangement links TRBV4-1 to TRBJ1-1; D gene unclear. Germline loops: CDR1 MGHRA, CDR2 YSYEKL. The CDR3 covers 16 residues. Trimming pared 0 bases from V and 1 base from J, leaving 12 bases between. CDR3 sequence: CASSQESGLSNTEAFF. The CDR3 nucleotides read TGCGCCAGCAGCCAAGAATCTGGACTCTCGAACACTGAAGCTTTCTTT.

With regard to this clone: The germline gene is not matched at one end of the junction; a read error may be the cause. Within the sample, other DNA sequences also encode this same CDR3. This chain joins TRBV7-9 and TRBJ1-4; D is perhaps TRBD1 (5 bases). This CDR3 is built from 14 residues. CDR1 and CDR2 from the germline V gene are SEHNR and FQNEAQ (reference sequence). CDR3 coding DNA: TGTGCCAGCAGCCTAGCGGGGGCTAATGAAAAACTGTTTTTT. Amino acid sequence: CASSLAGANEKLFF.

This clone came up a few times. Other DNA sequences in the same sample also yield this CDR3. V gene TRBV11-1 combines with J gene TRBJ1-1; TRBD1 is a possible D gene (5 bases). The CDR3 extends over 14 amino acids. V shed 3 bases and J shed 0 bases, with 8 bases lying between them. The germline V gene encodes CDR1 SGHAT and CDR2 FQDESV (reference sequence). CDR3 nucleotide sequence: TGTGCCAGCAGCTTGGCAGGGTTGAACACTGAAGCTTTCTTT. This encodes CASSLAGLNTEAFF. Full variable domain (rest looked up from reference TRBV11-1 and TRBJ1-1): EAEVAQSPRYKITEKSQAVAFWCDPISGHATLYWYRQILGQGPELLVQFQDESVVDDSQLPKDRFSAERLKGVDSTLKIQPAELGDSAMYLCASSLAGLNTEAFFGQGTRLTVV.

J is TRBJ2-5 and V is TRBV11-2, with D unclear. The assigned J gene may be wrong: the sequence end matches TRBJ2-7 better. CDR3 length equals 13 residues. Germline values: CDR1 SGHAT, CDR2 FQNNGV. The CDR3 DNA is TGTGCCAGCAGCCAGACAAGATCCTACGAGCAGTACTTC. This sequence encodes CASSQTRSYEQYF.

Comment on this clone: The same CDR3 can be traced to other DNA sequences in this sample. The chain couples TRBV5-1 to TRBJ1-6; D might be TRBD1 (6 bases). V lost 0 bases and J lost 7, with 11 bases in between. The CDR3 extends over 15 amino acids. Germline lookup yields CDR1 SGHRS and CDR2 YFSETQ. This chain's CDR3 is CASSLVTGQNSPLHF. As DNA, the CDR3 is TGCGCCAGCAGCTTGGTTACAGGGCAAAATTCACCCCTCCACTTT. The full variable domain, with the rest looked up from reference TRBV5-1 and TRBJ1-6, is KAGVTQTPRYLIKTRGQQVTLSCSPISGHRSVSWYQQTPGQGLQFLFEYFSETQRNKGNFPGRFSGRQFSNSRSEMNVSTLELGDSALYLCASSLVTGQNSPLHFGNGTRLTVT.

The V call is TRBV5-1, the J call TRBJ1-1; D is ambiguous. Trimming took 2 bases from V and 2 from J, leaving 16 bases between them. This CDR3 has 16 residues. Germline loops: CDR1 SGHRS, CDR2 YFSETQ. The CDR3 bases are TGCGCCAGCAGCTTAGGTCTTAGGGAGTTTAACACTGAAGCTTTCTTT. Translated: CASSLGLREFNTEAFF.

V and J are TRBV7-3 and TRBJ1-1, with a tentative D call TRBD1 (5 bases). The V end lost 4 bases, the J end lost 2 bases, and 20 bases lay between the germline ends. CDR1 is SGHTA, CDR2 FQGTGA, per germline. The CDR3 covers 17 residues. The CDR3 spells CASSSTGGKGQNTEAFF. In DNA, the CDR3 is TGTGCCAGCAGCTCCACCGGGGGAAAGGGGCAAAACACTGAAGCTTTCTTT.

V is TRBV7-2 and J is TRBJ1-5; perhaps TRBD1 as D (5 bases). From germline, CDR1 is SGHTA and CDR2 FQGNSA. V was trimmed by 5 bases and J by 5 bases, leaving 19 bases between them. This CDR3 spans 16 amino acids. The CDR3 spells CASSPGGTGGYQPQHF. The DNA of the CDR3 is TGTGCCAGCAGCCCTGGCGGTACGGGGGGTTATCAGCCCCAGCATTTT.

The CDR3 bases are TGTGCCAGCAGCCTATTGGACTTAACGGGACCAGAGCAGTACTTC. This codes for CASSLLDLTGPEQYF. The rearrangement joins TRBV5-6 to TRBJ2-7; tentatively, D is TRBD1 or TRBD2 (5 bases each). Germline CDR1 SGHDT, CDR2 YYEEEE. CDR3 length: 15 amino acids. V lost 4 bases, J lost 7 bases, and 21 bases lay in between.